This paragraph covers one T cell receptor beta chain sequence. Losses at the gene ends were 3 bases for V and 4 bases for J; bases not matched to a gene: 7. Per the germline V gene, CDR1 is LGHNT and CDR2 is FRNRAP. CDR3 length equals 15 residues. TCRdb keeps only in-frame clones here, not all; method: immunoSEQ multiplex PCR. The sample has 40,000 to 65,000 clones; about 85% are singletons. The sample comes from a study of control samples from healthy donors and cancer patients. The V gene is TRBV12-5, the J gene TRBJ2-3; 7 nucleotides match TRBD1. The clonotype comes from a man in his 60s with head and neck cancer. The sample was PBMCs. CDR3 nucleotide sequence: TGTGCTAGTGGTTTCGAGAGGGGGCGGTCAGATACGCAGTATTTT. Its protein is CASGFERGRSDTQYF.